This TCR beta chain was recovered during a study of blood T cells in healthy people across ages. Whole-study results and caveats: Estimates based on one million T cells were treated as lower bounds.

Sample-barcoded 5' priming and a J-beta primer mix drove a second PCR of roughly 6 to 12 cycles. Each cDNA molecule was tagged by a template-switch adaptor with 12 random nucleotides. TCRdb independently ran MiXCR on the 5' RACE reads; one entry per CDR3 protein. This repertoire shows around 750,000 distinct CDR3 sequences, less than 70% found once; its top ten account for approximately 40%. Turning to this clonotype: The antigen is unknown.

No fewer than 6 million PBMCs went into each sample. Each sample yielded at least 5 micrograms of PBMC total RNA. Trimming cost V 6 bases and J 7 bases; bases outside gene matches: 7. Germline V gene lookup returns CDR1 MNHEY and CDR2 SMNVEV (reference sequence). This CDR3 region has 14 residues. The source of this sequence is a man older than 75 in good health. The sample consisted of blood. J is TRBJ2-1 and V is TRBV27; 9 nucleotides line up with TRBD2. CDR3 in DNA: TGTGCCAGCAGGTTTAGCGGGAGAGGTAATGAGCAGTTCTTC. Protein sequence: CASRFSGRGNEQFF.